The clone carrying this T cell receptor beta chain was seen a single time. This entry belongs to a study of blood T cell repertoires in COVID-19. Whole-study context: Collection of acute and convalescent COVID-19 samples took place in the United States, Italy and Spain.

The V and J ends lost 5 bases and 1 base respectively, with 15 bases between them. CDR1 is SNHLY, CDR2 FYNNEI, per germline. The CDR3 is 16 amino acids. Method: immunoSEQ multiplex PCR; TCRdb's copy keeps in-frame clones and lacks some. The table has over 95,000 clones, less than 85% seen once. The receptor was isolated from a woman aged 55-69 years with acute or convalescent COVID-19. The sample comprised peripheral blood. The rearrangement links TRBV2 to TRBJ1-3; D is possibly TRBD1 (5 bases). The CDR3 nucleotides read TGTGCCAGCAGTCCACGCGGGGGACGGTCTGGAAACACCATATATTTT. Protein: CASSPRGGRSGNTIYF. Full variable domain (rest looked up from reference TRBV2 and TRBJ1-3): EPEVTQTPSHQVTQMGQEVILRCVPISNHLYFYWYRQILGQKVEFLVSFYNNEISEKSEIFDDQFSVERPDGSNFTLKIRSTKLEDSAMYFCASSPRGGRSGNTIYFGEGSWLTVV.